This T cell receptor beta chain came from a study of T cells after yellow fever vaccination. At the level of the study: Preparation used SMART-Seq v4 Ultra Low Input for the low-cell-number fractions. General study findings and limits: Clonotype sharing between CD4 and CD8 compartments was small. In post-booster samples, most primary-vaccination clones reappeared (roughly 96% CD4, 88% CD8). Peak timing came faster in the weaker secondary response, day 5 versus 15.

This clonotype was recorded at least ten times. What it recognizes is unknown. MiXCR, run by TCRdb on the 5' RACE reads, gives a single entry per CDR3 protein. This table has 300,000 to 400,000 distinct CDR3 sequences, about 4% appearing once. The CDR3 is made up of 16 amino acids. CDR1 ENHRY and CDR2 SYGVKD come from the germline V gene. Trimming took 4 bases from V and 4 from J, leaving 16 bases between them. The rearrangement joins TRBV10-3 to TRBJ2-2; D tentatively reads TRBD1 or TRBD2 (6 bases each). The material sequenced was PBMCs, taken 5 days after the yellow fever booster vaccination. The receptor was isolated from a man between 18 and 29 years old who received the YFV17D yellow fever vaccine. The CDR3 spells CAISVSGAMGTGELFF. In nucleotides, the CDR3 is TGTGCCATCAGTGTCTCGGGGGCCATGGGCACCGGGGAGCTGTTTTTT.